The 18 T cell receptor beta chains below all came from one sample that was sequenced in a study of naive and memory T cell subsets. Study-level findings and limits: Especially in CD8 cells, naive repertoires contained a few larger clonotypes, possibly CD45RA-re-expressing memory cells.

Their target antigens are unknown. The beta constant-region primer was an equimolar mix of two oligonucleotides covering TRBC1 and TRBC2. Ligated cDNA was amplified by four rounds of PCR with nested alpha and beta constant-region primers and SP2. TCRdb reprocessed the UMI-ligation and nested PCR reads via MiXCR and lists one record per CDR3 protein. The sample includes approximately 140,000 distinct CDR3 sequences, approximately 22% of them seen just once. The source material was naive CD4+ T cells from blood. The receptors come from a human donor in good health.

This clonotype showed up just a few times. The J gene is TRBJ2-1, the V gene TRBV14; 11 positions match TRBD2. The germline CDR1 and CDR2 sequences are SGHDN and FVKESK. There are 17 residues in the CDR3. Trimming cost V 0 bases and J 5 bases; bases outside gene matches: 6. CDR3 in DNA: TGTGCCAGCAGCCAAGATCCCAGACTAGCGGGGCACAATGAGCAGTTCTTC. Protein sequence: CASSQDPRLAGHNEQFF.

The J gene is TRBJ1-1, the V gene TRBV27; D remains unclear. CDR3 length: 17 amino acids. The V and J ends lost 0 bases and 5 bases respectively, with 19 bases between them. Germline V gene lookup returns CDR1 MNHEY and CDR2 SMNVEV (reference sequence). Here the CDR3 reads CASSLSITSGYQTEAFF. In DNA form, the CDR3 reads TGTGCCAGCAGTTTATCGATAACCTCGGGTTATCAGACTGAAGCTTTCTTT.

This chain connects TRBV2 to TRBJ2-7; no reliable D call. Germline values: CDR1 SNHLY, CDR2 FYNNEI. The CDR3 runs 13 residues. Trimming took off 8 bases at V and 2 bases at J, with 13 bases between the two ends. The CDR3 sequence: CASEETRPYEQYF. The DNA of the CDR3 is TGTGCCAGCGAGGAGACCCGTCCCTACGAGCAGTACTTC.

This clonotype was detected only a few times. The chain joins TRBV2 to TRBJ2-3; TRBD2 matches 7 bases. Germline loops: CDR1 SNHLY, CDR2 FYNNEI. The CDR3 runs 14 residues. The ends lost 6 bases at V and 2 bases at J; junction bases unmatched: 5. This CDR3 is CASSPGTNTDTQYF. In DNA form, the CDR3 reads TGTGCCAGCAGCCCCGGGACTAACACAGATACGCAGTATTTT.

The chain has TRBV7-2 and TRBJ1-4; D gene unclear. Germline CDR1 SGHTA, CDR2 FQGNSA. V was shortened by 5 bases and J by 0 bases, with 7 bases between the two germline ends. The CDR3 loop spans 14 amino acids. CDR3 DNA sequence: TGTGCCAGCAGCCCAGTTGCAACTAATGAAAAACTGTTTTTT. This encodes CASSPVATNEKLFF.

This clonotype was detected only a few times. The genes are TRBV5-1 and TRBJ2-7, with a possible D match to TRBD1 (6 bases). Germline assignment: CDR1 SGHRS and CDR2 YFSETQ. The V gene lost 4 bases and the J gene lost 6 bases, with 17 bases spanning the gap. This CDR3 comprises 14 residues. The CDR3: CASSPAQQGSEQYF. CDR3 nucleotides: TGCGCCAGCAGCCCTGCCCAACAGGGTTCCGAGCAGTACTTC. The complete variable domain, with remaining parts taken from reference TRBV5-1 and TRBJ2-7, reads KAGVTQTPRYLIKTRGQQVTLSCSPISGHRSVSWYQQTPGQGLQFLFEYFSETQRNKGNFPGRFSGRQFSNSRSEMNVSTLELGDSALYLCASSPAQQGSEQYFGPGTRLTVT.

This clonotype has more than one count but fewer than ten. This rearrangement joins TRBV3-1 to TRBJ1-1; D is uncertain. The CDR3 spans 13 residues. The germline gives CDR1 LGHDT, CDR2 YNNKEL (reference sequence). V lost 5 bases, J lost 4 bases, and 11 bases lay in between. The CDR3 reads CASSSMRATEAFF. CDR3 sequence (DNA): TGTGCCAGCAGCTCGATGAGGGCCACTGAAGCTTTCTTT.

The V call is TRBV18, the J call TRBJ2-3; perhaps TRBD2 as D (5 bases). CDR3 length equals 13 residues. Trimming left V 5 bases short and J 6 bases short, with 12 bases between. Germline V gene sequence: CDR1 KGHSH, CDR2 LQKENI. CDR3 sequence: CASSTGMVDTQYF. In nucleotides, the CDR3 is TGTGCCAGCTCAACCGGGATGGTTGATACGCAGTATTTT.

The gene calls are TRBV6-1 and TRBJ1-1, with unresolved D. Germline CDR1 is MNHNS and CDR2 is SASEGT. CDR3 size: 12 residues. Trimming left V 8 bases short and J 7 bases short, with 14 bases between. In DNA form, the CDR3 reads TGTGCCAGCTTATTCGGGATTGGTGAAGCTTTCTTT. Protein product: CASLFGIGEAFF.

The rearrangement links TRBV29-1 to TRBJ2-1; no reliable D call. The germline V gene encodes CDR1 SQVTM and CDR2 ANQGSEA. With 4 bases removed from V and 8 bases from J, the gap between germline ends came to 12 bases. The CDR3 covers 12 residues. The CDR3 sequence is CSVGSTGDEQFF. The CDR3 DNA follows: TGCAGCGTTGGATCCACGGGTGATGAGCAGTTCTTC.

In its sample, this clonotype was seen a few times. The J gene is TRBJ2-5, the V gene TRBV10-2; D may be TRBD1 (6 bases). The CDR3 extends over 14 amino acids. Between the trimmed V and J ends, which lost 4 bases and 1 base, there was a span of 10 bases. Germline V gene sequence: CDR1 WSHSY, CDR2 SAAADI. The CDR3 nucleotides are TGCGCCAGCAGTGTGGCAGGGGTCCAAGAGACCCAGTACTTC. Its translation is CASSVAGVQETQYF.

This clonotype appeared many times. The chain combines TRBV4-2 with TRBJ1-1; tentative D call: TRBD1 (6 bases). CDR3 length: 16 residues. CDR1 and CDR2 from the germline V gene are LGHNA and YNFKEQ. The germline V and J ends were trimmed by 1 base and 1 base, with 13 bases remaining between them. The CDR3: CASSQGRGAPNTEAFF. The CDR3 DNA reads TGTGCCAGCAGCCAAGGGAGGGGGGCCCCGAACACTGAAGCTTTCTTT.

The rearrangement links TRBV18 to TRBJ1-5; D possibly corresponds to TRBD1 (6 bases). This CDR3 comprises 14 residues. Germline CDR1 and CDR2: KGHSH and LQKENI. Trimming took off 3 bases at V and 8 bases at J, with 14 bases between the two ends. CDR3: CASSPTTGSEPQHF. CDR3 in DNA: TGTGCCAGCTCACCTACCACAGGGTCTGAGCCCCAGCATTTT.

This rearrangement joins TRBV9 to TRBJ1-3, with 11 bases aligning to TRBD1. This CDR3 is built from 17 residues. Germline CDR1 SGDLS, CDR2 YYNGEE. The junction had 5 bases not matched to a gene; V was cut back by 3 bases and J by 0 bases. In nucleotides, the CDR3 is TGTGCCAGCAGCGCCTTGGGACAGGGGGTCTCTGGAAACACCATATATTTT. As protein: CASSALGQGVSGNTIYF. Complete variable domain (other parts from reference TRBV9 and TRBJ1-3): DSGVTQTPKHLITATGQRVTLRCSPRSGDLSVYWYQQSLDQGLQFLIQYYNGEERAKGNILERFSAQQFPDLHSELNLSSLELGDSALYFCASSALGQGVSGNTIYFGEGSWLTVV.

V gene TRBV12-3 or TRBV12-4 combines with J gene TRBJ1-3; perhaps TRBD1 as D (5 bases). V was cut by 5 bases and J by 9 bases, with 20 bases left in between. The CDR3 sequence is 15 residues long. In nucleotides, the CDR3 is TGTGCCAGCAGTCCAACCCCGGGACCGATCTTCACCATATATTTT. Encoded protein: CASSPTPGPIFTIYF.

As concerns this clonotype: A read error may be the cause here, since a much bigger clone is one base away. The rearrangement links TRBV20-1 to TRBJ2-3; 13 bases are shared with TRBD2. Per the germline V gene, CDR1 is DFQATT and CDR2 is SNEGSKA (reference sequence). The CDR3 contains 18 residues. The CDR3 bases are TGCAGTGCTAGAGATCGAGGGACTAGCGGGATAGGAAGAGATATGCAGTATTTT. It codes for CSARDRGTSGIGRDMQYF.

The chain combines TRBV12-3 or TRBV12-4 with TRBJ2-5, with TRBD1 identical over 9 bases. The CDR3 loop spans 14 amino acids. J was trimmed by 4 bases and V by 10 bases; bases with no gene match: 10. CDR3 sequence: CAIRPNRGLETQYF. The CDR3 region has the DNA TGTGCCATCAGACCCAACAGGGGGCTAGAGACCCAGTACTTC.

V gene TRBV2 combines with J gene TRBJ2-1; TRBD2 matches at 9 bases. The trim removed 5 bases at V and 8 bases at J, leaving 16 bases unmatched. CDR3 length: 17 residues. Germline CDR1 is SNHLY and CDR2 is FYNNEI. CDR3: CASSPWRAGGPADEQFF. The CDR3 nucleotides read TGTGCCAGCAGTCCCTGGAGGGCGGGAGGGCCAGCCGATGAGCAGTTCTTC. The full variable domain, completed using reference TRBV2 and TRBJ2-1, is EPEVTQTPSHQVTQMGQEVILRCVPISNHLYFYWYRQILGQKVEFLVSFYNNEISEKSEIFDDQFSVERPDGSNFTLKIRSTKLEDSAMYFCASSPWRAGGPADEQFFGPGTRLTVL.